This T cell receptor beta chain was observed in a study of T cell repertoires in ileal Crohn's disease (dated by TCRdb to about 2019). About the investigation overall: At the time of surgery, around 35% of patients were active smokers, and the median duration of disease was 7.9 years. All patients had surgery for a complication: stricturing disease in around 61% and penetrating disease in around 40%. Roughly half of the patients were given postoperative therapy, with ten to eleven receiving thiopurines and under 20 receiving anti-TNF agents. TCR repertoire analysis was done in some 55 Crohn's disease patients from a prospective multicentre cohort. Running in parallel with the study was a multicentre cohort set up to find predictors of early endoscopic recurrence following ileocolonic resection. Endoscopic postoperative recurrence was defined by a Rutgeerts score above i0. A total of some 170 mucosal samples from approximately 60 patients were sequenced, with samples obtained at several locations on the surgical specimen and at postoperative endoscopy.

For commercial TCRB immunosequencing, approximately 460 nanograms of biopsy DNA were submitted for each sample. Adaptive Biotechnology amplified the CDR3 regions from genomic DNA with a two-step multiplex PCR designed to control amplification bias. The first PCR used primers for every V and J gene segment; the second PCR added barcodes and Illumina adapters. CDR3 libraries were sequenced on an Illumina instrument. Turning to the authors' computational methods: Analysis combined the vendor-provided pipelines with custom analysis of raw data in R/Bioconductor under R version 3.3.0. Clonality, ranging from 0 to 1, was calculated as the inverse of the normalised Shannon entropy of all productive clones. The repertoire share taken up by the top 100 clones defined high-frequency clones, and only clones that passed a 95% confidence test were kept. Repertoire diversity was measured with the Simpson index, and overlap between samples was measured with the Morisita-Horn index. TCRdb carries this immuneACCESS record with in-frame sequences only. Its versions omit some clonotypes, under half of them owing to an unresolved V gene in the studies checked, with the rest unexplained. D and trimming come from the DNA, and the V and J calls and clone size come from that table. Recorded for this sample are over 11,000 clones; 80% to 85% of them occurred a single time. Together, the top ten hold around 5.8% of the sample.

What the study reported, not specific to this receptor: Mucosal CD4 and CD8 T cells were sorted and sequenced only in a subgroup of patients, the size of which was not stated. A significantly higher proportion of clonal expansions was observed in active smokers at surgery than in non-smokers (25.9% vs 17.9%, p=0.02). Higher high-frequency clone percentages at surgery were associated with endoscopic recurrence; all patients with clonality above 26.8% (18/57) had recurrence. Sorted CD8 T cells carried more high-frequency clones than CD4 T cells, suggesting mucosal expansions were mainly CD8.

Adults with ileal or ileocolonic Crohn's disease and an indication for ileocolonic resection were eligible for inclusion. Whole ileal mucosal biopsies were stored frozen at -80°C before DNA extraction. A TRizol-based method was used to extract genomic DNA from the frozen whole biopsies, and the DNA was quantified with a NanoDrop 2000 spectrophotometer. Comment on this clone: The target of this receptor is not known. No clone much larger than this one lies a single base away; base qualities are absent.

Including the terminal cysteine and phenylalanine, the CDR3 comprises 15 residues. The CDR3 DNA has 45 bases and is translated from base 1. For CDR1 and CDR2, the germline V gene (reference sequence) lists SGHNT and YYREEE. At the junction V is shortened by 4 bases and J by 4 bases, with 14 bases in between. The TCR was taken from an adult with Crohn's disease. Sample: ileal tissue. This receptor chain uses TRBV5-4 and TRBJ2-2; no confident D gene assignment can be made. The CDR3 region: CASSQAWSGTGELFF. The nucleotide sequence reads as follows: TGTGCCAGCAGCCAGGCGTGGTCAGGCACCGGGGAGCTGTTTTTT. When the CDR3 is completed using the reference TRBV5-4 and TRBJ2-2 genes on either side, the full variable domain is ETGVTQSPTHLIKTRGQQVTLRCSSQSGHNTVSWYQQALGQGPQFIFQYYREEENGRGNFPPRFSGLQFPNYSSELNVNALELDDSALYLCASSQAWSGTGELFFGEGSRLTVL.